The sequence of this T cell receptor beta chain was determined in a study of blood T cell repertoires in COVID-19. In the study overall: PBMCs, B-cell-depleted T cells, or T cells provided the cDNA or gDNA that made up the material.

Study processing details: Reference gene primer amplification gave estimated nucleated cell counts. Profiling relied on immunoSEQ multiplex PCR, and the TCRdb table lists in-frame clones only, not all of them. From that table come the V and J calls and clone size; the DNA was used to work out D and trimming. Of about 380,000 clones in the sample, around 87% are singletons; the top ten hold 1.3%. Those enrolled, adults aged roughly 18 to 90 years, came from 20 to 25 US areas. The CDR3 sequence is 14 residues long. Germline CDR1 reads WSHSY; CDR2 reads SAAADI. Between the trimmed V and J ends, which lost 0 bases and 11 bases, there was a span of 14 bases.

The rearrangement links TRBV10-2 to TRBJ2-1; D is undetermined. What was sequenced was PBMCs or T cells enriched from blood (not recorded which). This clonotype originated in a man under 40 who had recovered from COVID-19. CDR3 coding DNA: TGCGCCAGCAGTGAGTCCTCGTGGCCCGATCAGCAGTTCTTC. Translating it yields CASSESSWPDQQFF.